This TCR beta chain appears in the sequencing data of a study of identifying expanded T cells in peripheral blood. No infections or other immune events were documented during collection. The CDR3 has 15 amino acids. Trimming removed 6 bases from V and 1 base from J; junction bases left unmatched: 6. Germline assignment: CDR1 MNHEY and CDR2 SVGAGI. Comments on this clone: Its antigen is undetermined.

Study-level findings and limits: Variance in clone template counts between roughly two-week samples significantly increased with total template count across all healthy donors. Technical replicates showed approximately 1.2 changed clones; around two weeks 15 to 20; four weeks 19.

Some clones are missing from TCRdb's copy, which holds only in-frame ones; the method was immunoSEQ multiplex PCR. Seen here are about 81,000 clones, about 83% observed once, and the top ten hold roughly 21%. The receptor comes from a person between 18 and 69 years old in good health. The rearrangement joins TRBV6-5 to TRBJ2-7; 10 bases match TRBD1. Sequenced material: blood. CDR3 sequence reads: CASRDPGQGSYEQYF. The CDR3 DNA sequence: TGTGCCAGCAGAGACCCGGGACAGGGGTCCTACGAGCAGTACTTC.